Described below is a single T cell receptor (beta chain) sequence and its context. Its antigen is not known. The record originates from a study of cytomegalovirus exposure and HLA in healthy donors. Study-level points and caveats: In an earlier analysis, about 87% or about 30%: the productive usage of most TCR beta V segments. For cytomegalovirus status, the classifier reportedly gave diagnoses with high specificity and sensitivity. An ancestry cluster, one associated with Asian ancestry, reportedly showed fewer N-insertions than the roughly 670-donor mean in a later analysis. Relative to equally common others, HLA-associated TCR beta chains showed greater clonal expansion in a later analysis.

Vbeta (60) and Jbeta (13) primers were used in the PCR. The assay was immunoSEQ multiplex PCR, and TCRdb's table has in-frame clones only and misses some. The repertoire holds over 90,000 clones, with approximately 87% as singletons. The germline CDR1 and CDR2 sequences are MRHNA and SNTAGT. The junction had 3 bases not matched to a gene; V was cut back by 3 bases and J by 4 bases. The CDR3 runs to 15 residues. The J gene is TRBJ2-1, the V gene TRBV6-4, with 10 bases lining up with TRBD2. This receptor was identified in a middle-aged man in good health and CMV-seronegative. The specimen was PBMCs. The CDR3 DNA follows: TGTGCCAGCAGTGATGTTAGCGGGGGGTACAATGAGCAGTTCTTC. Amino acid sequence: CASSDVSGGYNEQFF.